This T cell receptor beta chain stems from a study of a mutant IDH1 vaccine in newly diagnosed glioma. The wider study: In some groups vaccination began 4-6 weeks post-radiotherapy; others received it with temozolomide.

Germline values: CDR1 MGHRA, CDR2 YSYEKL. V was shortened by 0 bases and J by 6 bases, with 15 bases between the two germline ends. The CDR3 covers 16 residues. Of note for this clone: As yet, its antigen is unknown.

Generated by immunoSEQ multiplex PCR, the TCRdb table keeps only in-frame clones and is missing some. This sample has roughly 40,000 clones; roughly 92% occur once, and the top ten carry over 2.5%. The time point denotes: week 5, during vaccination. Topical imiquimod was applied with each vaccine dose, which held 300 ug of mutant IDH1 20-mer peptide. This clonotype originated in a man between 45 and 60 years old with glioma. The V and J genes are TRBV4-1 and TRBJ1-5; a weak D match, TRBD1 (5 bases). The specimen comprised PBMCs, sampled from a glioma patient whose treatment included an IDH1 peptide vaccine. Here the CDR3 reads CASSQDLGRGGQPQHF. CDR3 in DNA: TGCGCCAGCAGCCAAGATCTTGGGCGGGGGGGTCAGCCCCAGCATTTT.